This record looks at one TCR beta chain sequence and its context. Other DNA sequences in this specimen translate into the identical CDR3. CDR3 length equals 15 residues. With 2 bases clipped from V and 3 bases from J, the junction kept 3 bases outside the gene matches. Germline CDR1 is MNHNS and CDR2 is SASEGT. The data are from a study of blood T cell repertoires in COVID-19. Study background: Acute and convalescent COVID-19 samples came from the United States, Italy and Spain.

Data came from immunoSEQ multiplex PCR; TCRdb stores just in-frame clones and leaves some out. The table shows 150,000 to 200,000 clones, with about 80% occurring only once. The sample comprised peripheral blood. This TCR was sampled from a woman of 80 years or more with acute or convalescent COVID-19. The chain has TRBV6-1 and TRBJ1-5; 8 nucleotides align to TRBD1. Here the CDR3 reads CASSEPRGLNQPQHF. CDR3 nucleotide sequence: TGTGCCAGCAGTGAACCCAGGGGGCTCAATCAGCCCCAGCATTTT.